This T cell receptor (beta chain) was profiled in a study of CD8+ T cells in alopecia areata. Study-wide background: In an open-label trial, patients got 5 to 10 mg tofacitinib twice daily. Tofacitinib therapy took 6 to 18 months; 6 months off drug came after.

Treatment denoted: oral pan-JAK inhibitor, 5-10 mg twice daily. Individuals with alopecia areata gave both lesional scalp punch biopsies and peripheral blood for collection. Sequencing templates came from extracted RNA that was reverse transcribed into cDNA. Data came from immunoSEQ multiplex PCR; TCRdb stores just in-frame clones and leaves some out. The sample shows approximately 210,000 clones, 45% to 65% of them seen only once. V lost 0 bases and J lost 7, with 6 bases in between. Germline CDR1 and CDR2: SGHAT and FQNNGV. The CDR3 is 13 residues long. This clone was seen a few times. Its specificity is unknown. Study-wide results and caveats: It was observed that many expanded lesional clones persisted in scalp and blood during tofacitinib.

This TCR came from a human donor with alopecia areata. The gene calls are TRBV11-2 and TRBJ2-2; no firm D call. The specimen comprised CD4+ T cells sorted from blood, sampled at week 4, from a patient treated with tofacitinib. CDR3: CASSLEAGGELFF. The CDR3 region has the DNA TGTGCCAGCAGCTTAGAGGCTGGCGGGGAGCTGTTTTTT.